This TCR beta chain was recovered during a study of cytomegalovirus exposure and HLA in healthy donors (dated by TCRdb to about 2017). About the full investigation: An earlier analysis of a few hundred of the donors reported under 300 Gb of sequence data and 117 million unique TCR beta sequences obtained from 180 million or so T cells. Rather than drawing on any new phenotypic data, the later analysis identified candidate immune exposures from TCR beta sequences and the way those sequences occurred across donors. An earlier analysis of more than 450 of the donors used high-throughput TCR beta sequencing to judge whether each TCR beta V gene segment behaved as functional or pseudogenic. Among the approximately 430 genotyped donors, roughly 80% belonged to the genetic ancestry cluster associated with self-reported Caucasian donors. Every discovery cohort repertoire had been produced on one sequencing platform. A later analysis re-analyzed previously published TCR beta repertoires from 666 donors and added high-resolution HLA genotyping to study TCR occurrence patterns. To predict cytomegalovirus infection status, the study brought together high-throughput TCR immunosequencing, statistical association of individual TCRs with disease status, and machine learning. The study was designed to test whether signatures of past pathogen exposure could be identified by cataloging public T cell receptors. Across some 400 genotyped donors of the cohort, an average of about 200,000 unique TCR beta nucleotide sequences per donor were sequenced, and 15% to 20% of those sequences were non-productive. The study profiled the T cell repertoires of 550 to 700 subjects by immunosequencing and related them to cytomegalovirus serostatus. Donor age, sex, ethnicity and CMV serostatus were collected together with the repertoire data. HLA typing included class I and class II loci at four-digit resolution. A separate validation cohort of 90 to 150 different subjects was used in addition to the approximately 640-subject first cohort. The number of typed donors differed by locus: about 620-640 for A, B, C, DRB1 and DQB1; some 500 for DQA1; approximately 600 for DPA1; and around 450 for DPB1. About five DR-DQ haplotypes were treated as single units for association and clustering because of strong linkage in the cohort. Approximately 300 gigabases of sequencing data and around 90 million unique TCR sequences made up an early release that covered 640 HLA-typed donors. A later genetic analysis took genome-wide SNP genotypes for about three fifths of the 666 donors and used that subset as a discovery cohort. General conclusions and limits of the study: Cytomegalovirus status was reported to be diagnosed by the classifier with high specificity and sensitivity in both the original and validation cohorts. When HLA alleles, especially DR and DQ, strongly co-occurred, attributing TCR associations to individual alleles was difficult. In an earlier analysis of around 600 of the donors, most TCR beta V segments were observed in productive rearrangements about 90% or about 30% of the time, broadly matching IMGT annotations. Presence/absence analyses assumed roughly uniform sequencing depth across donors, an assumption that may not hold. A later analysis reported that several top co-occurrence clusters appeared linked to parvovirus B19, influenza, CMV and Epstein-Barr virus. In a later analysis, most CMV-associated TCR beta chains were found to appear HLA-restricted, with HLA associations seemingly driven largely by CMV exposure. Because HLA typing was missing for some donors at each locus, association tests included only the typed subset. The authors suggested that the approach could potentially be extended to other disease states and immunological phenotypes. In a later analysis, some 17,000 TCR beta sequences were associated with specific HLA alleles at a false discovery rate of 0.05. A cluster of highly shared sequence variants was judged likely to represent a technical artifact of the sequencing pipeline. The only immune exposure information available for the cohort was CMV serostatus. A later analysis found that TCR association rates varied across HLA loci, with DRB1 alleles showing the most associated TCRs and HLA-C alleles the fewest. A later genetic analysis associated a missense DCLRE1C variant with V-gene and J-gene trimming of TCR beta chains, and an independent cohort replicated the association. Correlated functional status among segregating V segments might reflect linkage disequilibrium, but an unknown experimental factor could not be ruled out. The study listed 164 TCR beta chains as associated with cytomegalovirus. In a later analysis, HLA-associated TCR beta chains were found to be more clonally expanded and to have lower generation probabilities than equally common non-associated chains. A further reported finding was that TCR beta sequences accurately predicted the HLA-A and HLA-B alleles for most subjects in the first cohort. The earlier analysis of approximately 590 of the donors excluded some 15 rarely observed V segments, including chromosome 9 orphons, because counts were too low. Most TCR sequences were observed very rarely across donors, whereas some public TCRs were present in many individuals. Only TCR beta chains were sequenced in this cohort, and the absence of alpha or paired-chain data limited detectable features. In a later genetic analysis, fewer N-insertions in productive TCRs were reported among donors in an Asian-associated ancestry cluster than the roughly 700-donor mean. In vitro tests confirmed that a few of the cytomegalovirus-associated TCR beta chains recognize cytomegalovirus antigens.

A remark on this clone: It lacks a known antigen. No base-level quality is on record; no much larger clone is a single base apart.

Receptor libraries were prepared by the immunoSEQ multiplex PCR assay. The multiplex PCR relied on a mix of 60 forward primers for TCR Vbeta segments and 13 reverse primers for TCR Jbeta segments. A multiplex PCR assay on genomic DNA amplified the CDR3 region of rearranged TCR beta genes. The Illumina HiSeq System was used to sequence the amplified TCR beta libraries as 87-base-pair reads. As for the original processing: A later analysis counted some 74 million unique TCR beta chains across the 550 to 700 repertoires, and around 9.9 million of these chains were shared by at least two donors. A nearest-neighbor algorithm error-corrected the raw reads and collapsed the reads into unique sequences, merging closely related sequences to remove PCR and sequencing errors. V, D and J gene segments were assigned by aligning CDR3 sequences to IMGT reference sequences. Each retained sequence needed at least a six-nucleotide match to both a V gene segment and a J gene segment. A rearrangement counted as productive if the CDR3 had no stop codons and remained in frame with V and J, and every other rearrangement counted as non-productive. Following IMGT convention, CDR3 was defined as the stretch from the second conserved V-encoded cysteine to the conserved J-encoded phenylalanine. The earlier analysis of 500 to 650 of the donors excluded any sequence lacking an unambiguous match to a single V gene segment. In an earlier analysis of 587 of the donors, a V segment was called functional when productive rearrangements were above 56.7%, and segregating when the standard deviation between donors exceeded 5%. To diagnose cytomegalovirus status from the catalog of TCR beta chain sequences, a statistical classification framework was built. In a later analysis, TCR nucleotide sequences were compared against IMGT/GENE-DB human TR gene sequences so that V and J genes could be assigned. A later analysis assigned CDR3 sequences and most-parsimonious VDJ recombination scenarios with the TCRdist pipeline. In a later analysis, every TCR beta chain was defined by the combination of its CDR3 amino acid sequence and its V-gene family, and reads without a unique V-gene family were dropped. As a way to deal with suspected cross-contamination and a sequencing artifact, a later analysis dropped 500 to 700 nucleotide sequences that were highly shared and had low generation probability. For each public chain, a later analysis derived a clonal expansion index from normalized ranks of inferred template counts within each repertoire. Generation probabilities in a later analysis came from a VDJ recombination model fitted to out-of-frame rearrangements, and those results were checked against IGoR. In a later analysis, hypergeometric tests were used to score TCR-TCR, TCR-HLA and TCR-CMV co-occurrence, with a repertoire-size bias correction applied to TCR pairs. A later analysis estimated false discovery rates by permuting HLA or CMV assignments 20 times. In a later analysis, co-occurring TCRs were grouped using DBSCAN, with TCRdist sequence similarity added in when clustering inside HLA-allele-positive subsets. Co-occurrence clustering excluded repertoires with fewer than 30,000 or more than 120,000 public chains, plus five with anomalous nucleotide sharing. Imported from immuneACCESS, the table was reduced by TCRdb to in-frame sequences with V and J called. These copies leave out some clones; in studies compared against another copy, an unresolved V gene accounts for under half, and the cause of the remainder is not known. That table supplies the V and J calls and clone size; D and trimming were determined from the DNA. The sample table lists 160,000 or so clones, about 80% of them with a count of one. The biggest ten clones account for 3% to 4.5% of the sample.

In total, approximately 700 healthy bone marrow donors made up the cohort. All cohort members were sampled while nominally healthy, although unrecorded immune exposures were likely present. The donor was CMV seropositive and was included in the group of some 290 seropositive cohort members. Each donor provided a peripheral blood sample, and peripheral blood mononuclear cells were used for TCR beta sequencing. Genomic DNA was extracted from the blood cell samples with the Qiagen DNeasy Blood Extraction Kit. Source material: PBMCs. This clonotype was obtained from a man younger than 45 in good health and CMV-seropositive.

The CDR3 in this case is CASSTGGADTQYF. The nucleotide sequence reads TGTGCCAGCAGTACGGGCGGGGCAGATACGCAGTATTTT. This sequence uses TRBV7-2 and TRBJ2-3; TRBD2 is possibly the D segment (6 matching bases). The CDR3 contains 13 residues, cysteine and phenylalanine counted. CDR3 DNA only is kept here, 39 bases in frame from base 1. CDR1 and CDR2 are drawn from the germline V gene: SGHTA, FQGNSA. V is cut by 6 bases and J by 4 bases, and the space between the germline ends is 11 bases.